These T cell receptor beta chains were read from a single sample in a study of OX40 agonist ivuxolimab in advanced cancers. Measured with immunoSEQ multiplex PCR; TCRdb has only the in-frame clones, and not every one. The sample holds approximately 56,000 clones, 70% to 90% seen once. Source: CD4+ or CD8+ T cells sorted from blood, taken in a trial of the OX40 agonist ivuxolimab. The receptors stem from an adult with an advanced solid tumor such as melanoma, head and neck, liver or kidney cancer. CDR3s include the opening cysteine and the closing phenylalanine or tryptophan. D genes are given only for firm matches. The size of a clone is reported for some rows only, either as once, few or many, or as a class for expanded clones.

J gene: TRBJ2-2; clone size: .; V gene: TRBV2; D gene: TRBD1; CDR3 DNA: TGTGCCAGCAGGAAGACAGGGGCAGACGGGGAGCTGTTTTTT; CDR3 protein: CASRKTGADGELFF
J gene: TRBJ2-7; clone size: .; V gene: TRBV2; D gene: TRBD1; CDR3 DNA: TGTGCCAGCAGTCCCGACCGGACAGGGGGCTACGAGCAGTACTTC; CDR3 protein: CASSPDRTGGYEQYF
J gene: TRBJ2-4; clone size: .; V gene: TRBV11-2; D gene: TRBD2; CDR3 DNA: TGTGCCAGCAGCTCCCTAAAGGGACTAGCCCCTTGGAACATTCAGTACTTC; CDR3 protein: CASSSLKGLAPWNIQYF
J gene: TRBJ1-3; clone size: few; V gene: TRBV5-1; D gene: .; CDR3 DNA: TGCGCCAGCAGCTTGGATGGTGGGCCCGGAAACACCATATATTTT; CDR3 protein: CASSLDGGPGNTIYF
J gene: TRBJ1-6; clone size: once; V gene: TRBV19; D gene: .; CDR3 DNA: TGTGCCAGTAGTATGGGGGCCCGATATAATTCACCCCTCCACTTT; CDR3 protein: CASSMGARYNSPLHF
J gene: TRBJ2-5; clone size: .; V gene: TRBV11-2; D gene: TRBD2; CDR3 DNA: TGTGCCAGCAGCTTAGAAGTTGCGGGGGGCAAAGAGACCCAGTACTTC; CDR3 protein: CASSLEVAGGKETQYF
J gene: TRBJ2-7; clone size: .; V gene: TRBV18; D gene: TRBD1; CDR3 DNA: TGTGCCAGCTCACAAGGGACAGGACCATTTTACGAGCAGTACTTC; CDR3 protein: CASSQGTGPFYEQYF
J gene: TRBJ2-3; clone size: .; V gene: TRBV2; D gene: .; CDR3 DNA: TGTGCCAGCAGTCACCGACAGGTCGGGCAGTATTTT; CDR3 protein: CASSHRQVGQYF
J gene: TRBJ1-1; clone size: .; V gene: TRBV5-6; D gene: .; CDR3 DNA: TGTGCCAGCAGCCCGGGATTTAACACTGAAGCTTTCTTT; CDR3 protein: CASSPGFNTEAFF
J gene: TRBJ2-3; clone size: .; V gene: TRBV5-1; D gene: .; CDR3 DNA: TGCGCCAGCAGCGTATCTGTGGCGGATACGCAGTATTTT; CDR3 protein: CASSVSVADTQYF
J gene: TRBJ1-5; clone size: .; V gene: TRBV5-6; D gene: .; CDR3 DNA: TGTGCCAGCAGCTTAGGGGAAAGCAATAGCAATCAGCCCCAGCATTTT; CDR3 protein: CASSLGESNSNQPQHF
J gene: TRBJ2-5; clone size: .; V gene: TRBV5-5; D gene: .; CDR3 DNA: TGTGCCAGCAGAACTGAGGGGTTAGGAGAGACCCAGTACTTC; CDR3 protein: CASRTEGLGETQYF
J gene: TRBJ2-2; clone size: .; V gene: TRBV21-1; D gene: .; CDR3 DNA: TGTGCCAGCAGCAGGACGGGTCCTCTGCGGGCCGGGGAGCTGTTTTTT; CDR3 protein: CASSRTGPLRAGELFF
J gene: TRBJ2-7; clone size: .; V gene: TRBV6-5; D gene: TRBD2; CDR3 DNA: TGTGCCAGCAGTCACGGACTAGCGAACGAGCAGTACTTC; CDR3 protein: CASSHGLANEQYF
J gene: TRBJ2-1; clone size: .; V gene: TRBV4-2; D gene: TRBD2; CDR3 DNA: TGTGCCAGCAGCCGTATACTAGCGGGGGGCCTCCGACCCTACAATGAGCAGTTCTTC; CDR3 protein: CASSRILAGGLRPYNEQFF
J gene: TRBJ2-2; clone size: .; V gene: TRBV6-6; D gene: TRBD1; CDR3 DNA: TGTGCCAGTAACGACAGGGTTGGGGCCGCCGGGGAGCTGTTTTTT; CDR3 protein: CASNDRVGAAGELFF
J gene: TRBJ2-1; clone size: .; V gene: TRBV7-3; D gene: .; CDR3 DNA: TGTGCCAGCAGCTTACGGGGGGCCTCAAATGAGCAGTTCTTC; CDR3 protein: CASSLRGASNEQFF
J gene: TRBJ2-7; clone size: .; V gene: TRBV4-2; D gene: TRBD2; CDR3 DNA: TGTGCCAGCAGCCCAAGGCGTAGCGGGGGGAGCTCCTACGAGCAGTACTTC; CDR3 protein: CASSPRRSGGSSYEQYF
J gene: TRBJ2-5; clone size: .; V gene: TRBV10-1; D gene: .; CDR3 DNA: TGCGCCAGCAGGAGACCGACCCAGTACTTC; CDR3 protein: CASRRPTQYF
J gene: TRBJ2-5; clone size: once; V gene: TRBV5-1; D gene: TRBD1; CDR3 DNA: TGCGCCAGCAGTTCGGACAGGGCCCAAGAGACCCAGTACTTC; CDR3 protein: CASSSDRAQETQYF
J gene: TRBJ1-1; clone size: .; V gene: TRBV15; D gene: .; CDR3 DNA: TGTGCCACCAGCAGAGGGGTAAACACTGAAGCTTTCTTT; CDR3 protein: CATSRGVNTEAFF
J gene: TRBJ2-1; clone size: .; V gene: TRBV20-1; D gene: .; CDR3 DNA: TGCAGTGCTAGAACGTACAATGAGCAGTTCTTC; CDR3 protein: CSARTYNEQFF
J gene: TRBJ2-3; clone size: .; V gene: TRBV10-3; D gene: TRBD2; CDR3 DNA: TGTGCCATCAGTGGAGCGGGGGGGCGTCGGGGCACAGATACGCAGTATTTT; CDR3 protein: CAISGAGGRRGTDTQYF
J gene: TRBJ2-7; clone size: .; V gene: TRBV28; D gene: .; CDR3 DNA: TGTGCCAGCCTGACACCGAGTTTTCGTGACGAGCAGTACTTC; CDR3 protein: CASLTPSFRDEQYF
J gene: TRBJ2-3; clone size: .; V gene: TRBV19; D gene: .; CDR3 DNA: TGTGCCAGTAGTGTTGGAGGGACTAGCACAGATACGCAGTATTTT; CDR3 protein: CASSVGGTSTDTQYF
J gene: TRBJ1-3; clone size: .; V gene: TRBV5-4; D gene: .; CDR3 DNA: TGTGCCAGCGGGACGACCTCCGGTCCCTCTGGAAACACCATATATTTT; CDR3 protein: CASGTTSGPSGNTIYF
J gene: TRBJ1-6; clone size: .; V gene: TRBV6-6; D gene: TRBD1; CDR3 DNA: TGTGCCAGCAGCTTATCAGGGACAGGGTTAAATTCACCCCTCCACTTT; CDR3 protein: CASSLSGTGLNSPLHF
J gene: TRBJ2-7; clone size: few; V gene: TRBV5-8; D gene: .; CDR3 DNA: TGTGCCAGCAGCTTGGCGGTGCGGGGTGGCTCCTACGAGCAGTACTTC; CDR3 protein: CASSLAVRGGSYEQYF
J gene: TRBJ2-2; clone size: once; V gene: TRBV7-2; D gene: .; CDR3 DNA: TGTGCCAGCAGCTTAGTTCCGGGCTGGACCGGGGAGCTGTTTTTT; CDR3 protein: CASSLVPGWTGELFF
J gene: TRBJ2-4; clone size: .; V gene: TRBV28; D gene: .; CDR3 DNA: TGTGCCAGCGGGACAATAGGGGCCAAAAACATTCAGTACTTC; CDR3 protein: CASGTIGAKNIQYF
J gene: TRBJ1-5; clone size: .; V gene: TRBV4-2; D gene: .; CDR3 DNA: TGTGCCAGCAGCCGGGGGGGAGGGACCGAGGGAAATCAGCCCCAGCATTTT; CDR3 protein: CASSRGGGTEGNQPQHF
J gene: TRBJ2-7; clone size: once; V gene: TRBV18; D gene: TRBD1; CDR3 DNA: TGTGCCAGCTCACCAGGGACAGACGCCTACGAGCAGTACTTC; CDR3 protein: CASSPGTDAYEQYF
J gene: TRBJ2-2; clone size: .; V gene: TRBV5-1; D gene: .; CDR3 DNA: TGCGCCAGCAGCTTGACCACCGGGGAGCTGTTTTTT; CDR3 protein: CASSLTTGELFF
J gene: TRBJ1-2; clone size: .; V gene: TRBV5-1; D gene: TRBD1; CDR3 DNA: TGCGCCAGCAGCCCGGGGACAGGATGGGGCTACACCTTC; CDR3 protein: CASSPGTGWGYTF
J gene: TRBJ2-7; clone size: .; V gene: TRBV5-1; D gene: TRBD1; CDR3 DNA: TGCGCCAGCAGCTATCCGGGACAGGGAGTTTCCCGGGCCTCCTACGAGCAGTACTTC; CDR3 protein: CASSYPGQGVSRASYEQYF
J gene: TRBJ2-1; clone size: .; V gene: TRBV29-1; D gene: .; CDR3 DNA: TGCAGCGTTGAAGATGAGGTCAAAAGCTCCTACAATGAGCAGTTCTTC; CDR3 protein: CSVEDEVKSSYNEQFF
J gene: TRBJ2-5; clone size: .; V gene: TRBV12-5; D gene: TRBD2; CDR3 DNA: TGTGCTAGTGGTTCCTTCCGGGGGGGAAAGGAGACCCAGTACTTC; CDR3 protein: CASGSFRGGKETQYF
J gene: TRBJ2-7; clone size: .; V gene: TRBV7-5; D gene: .; CDR3 DNA: TGTGTCAGAAGCCCTTATCCGGGGACCAACCAGGGGCACTCCTACGAGCAGTACTTC; CDR3 protein: CVRSPYPGTNQGHSYEQYF
J gene: TRBJ2-1; clone size: .; V gene: TRBV6-1; D gene: .; CDR3 DNA: TGTGCCAGCAGATCCAGAGGTGGCACCGGTGCTGAGCAGTTCTTC; CDR3 protein: CASRSRGGTGAEQFF
J gene: TRBJ2-3; clone size: .; V gene: TRBV5-4; D gene: .; CDR3 DNA: TGTGCCAGCAGCTTGGCAGGGGCGGGAACAGATACGCAGTATTTT; CDR3 protein: CASSLAGAGTDTQYF
J gene: TRBJ2-1; clone size: .; V gene: TRBV7-6; D gene: TRBD2; CDR3 DNA: TGTGCCAGCAGAGGACTAGCGGGGGGAAGAAGCTCCTACAATGAGCAGTTCTTC; CDR3 protein: CASRGLAGGRSSYNEQFF
J gene: TRBJ1-4; clone size: once; V gene: TRBV2; D gene: .; CDR3 DNA: TGTGCCAGCAGGCCAGACAGTCGTCTACTGTTTTTT; CDR3 protein: CASRPDSRLLFF